Listed below are T cell receptor beta chains from one sample, sequenced in a study of beta chain features in type 1 diabetes. Sequenced by immunoSEQ multiplex PCR; TCRdb stores in-frame clones only, minus some. Of under 150,000 clones listed, around 51% are singletons. The source material was Tregs from blood. The receptor set was obtained from a man between 18 and 29 years old in good health. CDR3s include the opening cysteine and the closing phenylalanine or tryptophan. Each record gives: clone size, J gene, V gene, CDR3 protein. Clone size appears in some rows only: once, few, many, or a class for an expanded clone.

>-|TRBJ1-2|TRBV27
CASSFRGYGYTF
>-|TRBJ2-1|TRBV5-4
CASSSPTGVLYNEQFF
>-|TRBJ2-1|TRBV19
CASSPDSNEQFF
>few|TRBJ1-1|TRBV23-1
CASSHPWDSQAFF
>-|TRBJ2-3|TRBV18
CASSPREYTDTQYF
>-|TRBJ2-2|TRBV7-3
CASSLARAGELFF
>few|TRBJ1-2|TRBV5-4
CASSFPGTAFFGYTF
>-|TRBJ1-2|TRBV10-3
CAIKGTGSGYGYTF
>-|TRBJ1-2|TRBV18
CASSLESGQGYGYTF
>few|TRBJ2-7|TRBV5-1
CASSHRGLSLYEQYF
>once|TRBJ2-3|TRBV7-2
CASSLVPGLAATDTQYF
>-|TRBJ2-2|TRBV29-1
CSAAGAGDPNTGELFF
>few|TRBJ2-7|TRBV6-5
CASSRNRASSYEQYF
>-|TRBJ1-2|TRBV28
CASSFLLTNYGYTF
>-|TRBJ1-2|TRBV7-2
CASSLEHSDYGYTF
>-|TRBJ1-2|TRBV7-9
CASGQDYGYTF
>few|TRBJ2-1|TRBV5-1
CASSLAFRGYNEQFF
>-|TRBJ2-2|TRBV5-6
CASSLAHRGWTGELFF
>few|TRBJ1-2|TRBV5-1
CASSSRGGTVSYGYTF
>once|TRBJ2-2|TRBV10-3
CAISYQGSGDTGELFF
>-|TRBJ1-2|TRBV5-1
CASSIWTGGYGYTF
>few|TRBJ1-1|TRBV4-2
CASSQEGGGTEAFF
>once|TRBJ1-2|TRBV6-5
CASRATGGYGYTF
>-|TRBJ2-5|TRBV25-1
CASSAFGGARETQYF
>-|TRBJ1-1|TRBV30
CAWRTGRRTEAFF
>-|TRBJ2-7|TRBV10-3
CAISDRYEQYF